The rows below give T cell receptor beta chains drawn from one sample of a study of T cells in Graves' hyperthyroidism and ophthalmopathy. One entry per CDR3 protein results from TCRdb running MiXCR on the multiplex PCR reads. The table lists approximately 640,000 distinct CDR3 sequences, roughly 17% of them singletons. Sequenced sample: blood. The receptors here all came from a man in his fifties with Graves' hyperthyroidism. Both conserved end residues are part of each CDR3. D genes are given only for firm matches.

j_call: TRBJ2-7; v_call: TRBV11-2; d_call: -; cdr3_aa: CASSLGNRNYEQYF
j_call: TRBJ1-3; v_call: TRBV28; d_call: TRBD1; cdr3_aa: CASSSGTGLSGNTIYF
j_call: TRBJ2-7; v_call: TRBV5-1; d_call: TRBD2; cdr3_aa: CASSLGVGLAGEPYEQYF
j_call: TRBJ1-2; v_call: TRBV7-9; d_call: -; cdr3_aa: CASSLPPTNVYGYTF
j_call: TRBJ2-2; v_call: TRBV9; d_call: -; cdr3_aa: CASRPRGTNTGELFF
j_call: TRBJ2-7; v_call: TRBV11-2; d_call: -; cdr3_aa: CASSDPNEQYF
j_call: TRBJ1-5; v_call: TRBV28; d_call: -; cdr3_aa: CASRQNQPQHF
j_call: TRBJ2-1; v_call: TRBV6-5; d_call: -; cdr3_aa: CASSYWSGNEQFF
j_call: TRBJ2-2; v_call: TRBV12-3/TRBV12-4; d_call: TRBD1; cdr3_aa: CASSFSGGPTNTGELFF
j_call: TRBJ2-7; v_call: TRBV2; d_call: TRBD1; cdr3_aa: CASSTDRGGEQYF
j_call: TRBJ1-1; v_call: TRBV5-8; d_call: -; cdr3_aa: CASSSVTMNTEAFF
j_call: TRBJ2-5; v_call: TRBV6-6; d_call: -; cdr3_aa: CASSYSLRSFRGETQYF
j_call: TRBJ2-1; v_call: TRBV7-3; d_call: TRBD1; cdr3_aa: CASSWGQANNEQFF
j_call: TRBJ2-3; v_call: TRBV5-1; d_call: -; cdr3_aa: CASHKVPGSADTQYF
j_call: TRBJ2-1; v_call: TRBV30; d_call: TRBD1; cdr3_aa: CAYKGQGFNEQFF
j_call: TRBJ1-1; v_call: TRBV27; d_call: TRBD1; cdr3_aa: CASSRDSRPYTEAFF
j_call: TRBJ2-7; v_call: TRBV20-1; d_call: TRBD2; cdr3_aa: CSASSSGTSYEQYF
j_call: TRBJ2-5; v_call: TRBV20-1; d_call: TRBD2; cdr3_aa: CSARDLAGGPRETQYF
j_call: TRBJ1-2; v_call: TRBV27; d_call: -; cdr3_aa: CASRSSYGYTF
j_call: TRBJ2-1; v_call: TRBV20-1; d_call: TRBD2; cdr3_aa: CSATISGKSYNEQFF
j_call: TRBJ2-5; v_call: TRBV20-1; d_call: TRBD1; cdr3_aa: CSVLTGGWETQYF
j_call: TRBJ2-2; v_call: TRBV12-3/TRBV12-4; d_call: -; cdr3_aa: CASSLWGAGELFF
j_call: TRBJ1-6; v_call: TRBV7-8; d_call: TRBD1; cdr3_aa: CASSSIPGTGRDLHF
j_call: TRBJ2-7; v_call: TRBV28; d_call: -; cdr3_aa: CASSLPTDTYEQYF
j_call: TRBJ1-1; v_call: TRBV14; d_call: -; cdr3_aa: CTSSQEETDITEAFF
j_call: TRBJ2-1; v_call: TRBV11-2; d_call: -; cdr3_aa: CASSLHRDPDGDEQFF
j_call: TRBJ1-4; v_call: TRBV30; d_call: TRBD1; cdr3_aa: CASGQGFTNEKLFF
j_call: TRBJ2-1; v_call: TRBV24-1; d_call: TRBD1; cdr3_aa: CATSDPGQGAWNEQFF
j_call: TRBJ2-2; v_call: TRBV30; d_call: -; cdr3_aa: CAWSVPDRPNTGERFF
j_call: TRBJ2-7; v_call: TRBV12-3/TRBV12-4; d_call: TRBD1; cdr3_aa: CASSPSLGQGVYEQYF
j_call: TRBJ2-7; v_call: TRBV12-3/TRBV12-4; d_call: TRBD1; cdr3_aa: CASSPPPGQGVYEQYF